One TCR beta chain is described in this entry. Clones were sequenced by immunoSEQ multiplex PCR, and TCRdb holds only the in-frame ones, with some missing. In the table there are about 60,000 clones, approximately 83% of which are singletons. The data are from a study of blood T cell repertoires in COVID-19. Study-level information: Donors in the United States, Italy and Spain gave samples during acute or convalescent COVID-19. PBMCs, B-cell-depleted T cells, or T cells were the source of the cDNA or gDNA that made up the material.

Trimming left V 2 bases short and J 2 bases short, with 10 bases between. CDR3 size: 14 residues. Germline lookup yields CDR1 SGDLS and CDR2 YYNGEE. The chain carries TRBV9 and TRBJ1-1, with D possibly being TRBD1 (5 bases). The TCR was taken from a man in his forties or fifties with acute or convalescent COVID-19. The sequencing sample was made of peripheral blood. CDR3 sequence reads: CASSVRGGNTEAFF. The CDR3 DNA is TGTGCCAGCAGCGTTCGGGGGGGTAACACTGAAGCTTTCTTT.